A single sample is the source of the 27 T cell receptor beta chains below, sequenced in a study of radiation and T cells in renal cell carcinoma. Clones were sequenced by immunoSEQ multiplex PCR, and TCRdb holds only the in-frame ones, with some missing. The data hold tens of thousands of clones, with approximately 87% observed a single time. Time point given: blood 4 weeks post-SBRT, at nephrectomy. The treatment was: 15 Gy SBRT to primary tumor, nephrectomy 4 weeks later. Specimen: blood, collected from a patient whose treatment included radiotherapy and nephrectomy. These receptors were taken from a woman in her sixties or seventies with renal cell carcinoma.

In nucleotides, the CDR3 is TGTGCCACCGACTTTTTGGGGGGAGATACGCAGTATTTT. Amino acid sequence: CATDFLGGDTQYF. This sequence joins TRBV7-9 and TRBJ2-3; tentatively, D is TRBD2 (6 bases). The CDR3 is made up of 13 amino acids. V lost 10 bases and J lost 5, with 16 bases in between. The germline gives CDR1 SEHNR, CDR2 FQNEAQ (reference sequence).

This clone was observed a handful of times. CDR3 loop: CASSLRQGDGEKLFF. The CDR3 DNA reads TGTGCCAGCAGCCTACGACAGGGTGATGGAGAAAAACTGTTTTTT. The genes are TRBV7-9 and TRBJ1-4, with TRBD1 identical over 7 bases. Germline trimming cut 5 bases from V and 8 bases from J; bases unmatched to any gene: 11. This CDR3 is built from 15 residues. In germline, CDR1 is SEHNR, CDR2 FQNEAQ (reference sequence).

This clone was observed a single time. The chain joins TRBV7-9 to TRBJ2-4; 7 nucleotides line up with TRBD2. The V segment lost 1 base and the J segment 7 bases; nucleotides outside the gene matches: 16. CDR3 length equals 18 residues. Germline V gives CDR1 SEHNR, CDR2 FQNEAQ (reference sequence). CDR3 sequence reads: CASSLEGLTAGEGNIQYF. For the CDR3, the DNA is TGTGCCAGCAGCTTAGAAGGATTGACGGCGGGAGAGGGGAACATTCAGTACTTC.

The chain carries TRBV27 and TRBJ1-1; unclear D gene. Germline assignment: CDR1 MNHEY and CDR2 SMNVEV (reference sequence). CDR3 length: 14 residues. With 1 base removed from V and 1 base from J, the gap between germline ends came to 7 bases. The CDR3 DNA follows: TGTGCCAGCAGTTTATATCGGGAGAACACTGAAGCTTTCTTT. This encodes CASSLYRENTEAFF.

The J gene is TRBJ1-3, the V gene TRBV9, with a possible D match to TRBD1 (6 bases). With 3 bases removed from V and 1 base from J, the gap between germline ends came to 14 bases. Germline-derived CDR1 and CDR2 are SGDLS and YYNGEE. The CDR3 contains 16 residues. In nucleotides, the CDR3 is TGTGCCAGCAGCGGTGGGGGGCAGCTTTCTGGAAACACCATATATTTT. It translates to CASSGGGQLSGNTIYF.

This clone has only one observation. The CDR3: CASSQTSGLAGAKNEQFF. The CDR3 DNA follows: TGTGCCAGCAGCCAGACCTCGGGACTAGCGGGAGCAAAAAATGAGCAGTTCTTC. The chain is built from TRBV7-6 and TRBJ2-1; 14 nucleotides line up with TRBD2. The CDR3 loop spans 18 amino acids. J lost 7 bases, V lost 5 bases, and 13 bases had no gene match. Germline-derived CDR1 and CDR2 are SGHVS and FNYEAQ. Combining the CDR3 with reference TRBV7-6 and TRBJ2-1 gives the whole variable domain GAGVSQSPRYKVTKRGQDVALRCDPISGHVSLYWYRQALGQGPEFLTYFNYEAQQDKSGLPNDRFSAERPEGSISTLTIQRTEQRDSAMYRCASSQTSGLAGAKNEQFFGPGTRLTVL.

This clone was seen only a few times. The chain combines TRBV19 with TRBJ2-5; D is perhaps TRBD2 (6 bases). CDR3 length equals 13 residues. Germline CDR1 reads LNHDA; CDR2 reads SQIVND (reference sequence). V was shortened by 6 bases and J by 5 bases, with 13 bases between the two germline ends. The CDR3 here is CASRRGTGETQYF. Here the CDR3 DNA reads TGTGCCAGTAGACGGGGGACGGGGGAGACCCAGTACTTC.

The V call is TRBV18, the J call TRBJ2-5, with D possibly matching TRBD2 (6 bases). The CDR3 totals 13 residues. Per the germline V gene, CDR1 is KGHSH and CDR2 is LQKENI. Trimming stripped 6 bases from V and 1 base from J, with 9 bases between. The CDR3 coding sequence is TGTGCCAGCTCCGGGGAGGTCCAAGAGACCCAGTACTTC. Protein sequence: CASSGEVQETQYF.

CDR3 amino acids: CASSPTGSYEQYF. CDR3 coding DNA: TGTGCCAGCAGCCCGACAGGCTCCTACGAGCAGTACTTC. The genes are TRBV5-4 and TRBJ2-7; weak D call: TRBD1 (6 bases). There are 13 residues in the CDR3. Trimming pared 4 bases from V and 0 bases from J, leaving 8 bases between. Per germline, CDR1 SGHNT and CDR2 YYREEE (reference sequence).

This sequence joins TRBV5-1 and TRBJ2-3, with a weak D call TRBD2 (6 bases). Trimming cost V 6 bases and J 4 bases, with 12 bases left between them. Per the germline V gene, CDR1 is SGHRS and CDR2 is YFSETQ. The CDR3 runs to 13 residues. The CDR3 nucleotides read TGCGCCAGCAACCGGGACTCTGCAGATACGCAGTATTTT. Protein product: CASNRDSADTQYF.

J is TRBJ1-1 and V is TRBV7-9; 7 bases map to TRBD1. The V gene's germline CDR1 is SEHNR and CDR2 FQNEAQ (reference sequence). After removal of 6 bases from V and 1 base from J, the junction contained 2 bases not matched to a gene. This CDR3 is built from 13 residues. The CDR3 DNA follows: TGTGCCAGCAGTCGACAGGGGAACACTGAAGCTTTCTTT. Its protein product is CASSRQGNTEAFF.

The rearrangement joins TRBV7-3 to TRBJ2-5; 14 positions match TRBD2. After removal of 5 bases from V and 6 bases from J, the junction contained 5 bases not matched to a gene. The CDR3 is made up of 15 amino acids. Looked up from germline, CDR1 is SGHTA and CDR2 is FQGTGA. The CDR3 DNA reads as TGTGCCAGCAGCCCAGGGACTAGCGGGGGACAGACCCAGTACTTC. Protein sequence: CASSPGTSGGQTQYF.

This CDR3 is CASSQGRYHQETQYF. In nucleotides, the CDR3 is TGTGCCAGCAGCCAAGGGAGGTATCACCAAGAGACCCAGTACTTC. The V and J genes are TRBV4-2 and TRBJ2-5; D might be TRBD2 (5 bases). CDR3 size: 15 residues. V lost 1 base and J 0 bases, leaving 9 bases between the germline ends. In germline, CDR1 is LGHNA, CDR2 YNFKEQ.

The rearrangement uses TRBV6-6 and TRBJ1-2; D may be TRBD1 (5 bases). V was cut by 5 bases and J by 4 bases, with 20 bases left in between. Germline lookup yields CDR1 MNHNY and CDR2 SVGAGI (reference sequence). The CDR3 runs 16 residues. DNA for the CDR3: TGTGCCAGCAGTCCTCTCTCCCAGGGCGGTGGCTATGGCTACACCTTC. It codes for CASSPLSQGGGYGYTF.

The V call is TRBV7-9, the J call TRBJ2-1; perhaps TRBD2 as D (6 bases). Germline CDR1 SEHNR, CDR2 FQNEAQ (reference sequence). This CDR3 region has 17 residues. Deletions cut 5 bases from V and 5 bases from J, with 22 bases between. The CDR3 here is CASSPGRRGDSDNEQFF. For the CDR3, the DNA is TGTGCCAGCAGCCCAGGGAGACGCGGGGACTCGGACAATGAGCAGTTCTTC.

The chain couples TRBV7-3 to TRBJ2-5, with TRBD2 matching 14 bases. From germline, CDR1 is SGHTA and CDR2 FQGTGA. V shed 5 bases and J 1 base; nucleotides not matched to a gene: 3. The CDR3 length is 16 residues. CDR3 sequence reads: CASSLGTSGGQETQYF. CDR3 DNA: TGTGCCAGCAGCCTAGGGACTAGCGGGGGCCAAGAGACCCAGTACTTC. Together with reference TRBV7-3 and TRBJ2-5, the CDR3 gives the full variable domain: GAGVSQTPSNKVTEKGKYVELRCDPISGHTALYWYRQSLGQGPEFLIYFQGTGAADDSGLPNDRFFAVRPEGSVSTLKIQRTERGDSAVYLCASSLGTSGGQETQYFGPGTRLLVL.

CDR3 in amino acids: CASSRSPRTGGGPNYGYTF. CDR3 nucleotide sequence: TGTGCCAGCAGCCGAAGCCCTAGGACAGGGGGCGGACCAAACTATGGCTACACCTTC. The V call is TRBV13, the J call TRBJ1-2, with 11 nucleotides matching TRBD1. This CDR3 is 19 amino acids long. The V gene end was trimmed by 5 bases and the J gene end by 2 bases; junction bases not matched to a gene: 16. Germline V CDR1 and CDR2: PRHDT, FYEKMQ (reference sequence).

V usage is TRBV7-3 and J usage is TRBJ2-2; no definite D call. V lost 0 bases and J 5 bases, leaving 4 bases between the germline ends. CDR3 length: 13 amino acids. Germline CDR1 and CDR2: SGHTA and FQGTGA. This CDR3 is CASSLTSTGELFF. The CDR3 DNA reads TGTGCCAGCAGCTTAACGTCAACCGGGGAGCTGTTTTTT.

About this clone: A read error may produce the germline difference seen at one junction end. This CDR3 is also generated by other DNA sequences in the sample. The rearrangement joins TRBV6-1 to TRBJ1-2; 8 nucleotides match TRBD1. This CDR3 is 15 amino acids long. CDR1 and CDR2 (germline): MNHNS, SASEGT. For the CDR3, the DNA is TGTGCTAGCAGTGAAGCTTTCAGGGGGCCCTATGGCTACACCTTC. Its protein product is CASSEAFRGPYGYTF.

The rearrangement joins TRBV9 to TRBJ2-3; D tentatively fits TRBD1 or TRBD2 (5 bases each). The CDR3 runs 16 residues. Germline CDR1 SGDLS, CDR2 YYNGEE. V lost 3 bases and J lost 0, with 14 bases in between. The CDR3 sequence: CASSASPGASTDTQYF. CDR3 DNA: TGTGCCAGCAGCGCGTCCCCCGGGGCCAGCACAGATACGCAGTATTTT.

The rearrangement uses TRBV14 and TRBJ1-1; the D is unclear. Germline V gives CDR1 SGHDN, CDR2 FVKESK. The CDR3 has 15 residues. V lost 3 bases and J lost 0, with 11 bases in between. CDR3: CASSQGNHMNTEAFF. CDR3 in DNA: TGTGCCAGCAGCCAGGGGAATCATATGAACACTGAAGCTTTCTTT. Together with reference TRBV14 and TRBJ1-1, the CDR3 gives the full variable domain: EAGVTQFPSHSVIEKGQTVTLRCDPISGHDNLYWYRRVMGKEIKFLLHFVKESKQDESGMPNNRFLAERTGGTYSTLKVQPAELEDSGVYFCASSQGNHMNTEAFFGQGTRLTVV.

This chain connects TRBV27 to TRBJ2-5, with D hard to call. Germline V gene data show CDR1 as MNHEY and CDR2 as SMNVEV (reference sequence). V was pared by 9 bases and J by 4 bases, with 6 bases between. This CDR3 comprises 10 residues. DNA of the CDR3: TGTGCCAGTTGGGGAGAGACCCAGTACTTC. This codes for CASWGETQYF.

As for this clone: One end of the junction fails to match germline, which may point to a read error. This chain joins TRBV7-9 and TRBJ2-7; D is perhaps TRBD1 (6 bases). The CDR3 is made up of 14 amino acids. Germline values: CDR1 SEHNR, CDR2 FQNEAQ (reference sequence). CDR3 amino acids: CASSSEDRREDRDF. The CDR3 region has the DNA TGTGCCAGCAGTTCGGAAGACAGGAGAGAAGATAGGGACTTC.

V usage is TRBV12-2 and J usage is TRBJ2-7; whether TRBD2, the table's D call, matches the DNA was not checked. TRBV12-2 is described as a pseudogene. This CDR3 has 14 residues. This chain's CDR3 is CASRLTGRAYEQYF. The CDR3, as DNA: TGTGCAAGTCGCTTAACCGGGCGGGCCTACGAGCAGTACTTC.

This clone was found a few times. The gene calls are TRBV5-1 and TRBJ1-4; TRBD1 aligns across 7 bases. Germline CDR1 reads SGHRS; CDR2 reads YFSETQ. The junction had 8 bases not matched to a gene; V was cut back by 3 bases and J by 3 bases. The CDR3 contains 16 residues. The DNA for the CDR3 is TGCGCCAGCAGCTCCCTAGGACAGGCCTCTAATGAAAAACTGTTTTTT. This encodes CASSSLGQASNEKLFF.

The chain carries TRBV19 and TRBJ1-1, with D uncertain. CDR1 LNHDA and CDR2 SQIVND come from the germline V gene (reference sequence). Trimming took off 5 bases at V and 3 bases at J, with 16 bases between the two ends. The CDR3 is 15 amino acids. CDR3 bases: TGTGCCAGTAGTCCCGCCCCGGGTAGCCACACTGAAGCTTTCTTT. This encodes CASSPAPGSHTEAFF.

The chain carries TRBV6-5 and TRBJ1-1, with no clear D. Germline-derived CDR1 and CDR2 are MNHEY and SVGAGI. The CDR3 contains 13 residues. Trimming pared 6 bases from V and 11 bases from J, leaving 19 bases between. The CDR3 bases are TGTGCCAGCAGAACCACAACGACCCGTTGGGCTTTCTTT. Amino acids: CASRTTTTRWAFF.